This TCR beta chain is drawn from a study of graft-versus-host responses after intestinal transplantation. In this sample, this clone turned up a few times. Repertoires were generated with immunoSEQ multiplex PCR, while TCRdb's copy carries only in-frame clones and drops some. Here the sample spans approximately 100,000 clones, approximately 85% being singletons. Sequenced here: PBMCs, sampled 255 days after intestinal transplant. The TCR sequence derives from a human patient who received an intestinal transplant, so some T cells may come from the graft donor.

The CDR3 DNA sequence: TGTGCCAGCAGCTTCGACTCCGGCGGGGAGCTGTTTTTT. It encodes CASSFDSGGELFF. The chain employs TRBV7-3 and TRBJ2-2; no clear D gene. The CDR3 spans 13 residues. Trimming pared 3 bases from V and 7 bases from J, leaving 9 bases between. Germline CDR1 is SGHTA and CDR2 is FQGTGA.